One sample yielded the 21 T cell receptor beta chains listed below, sequenced in a study of human T cells and chemical hapten exposure (dated by TCRdb to the early 2020s). Total RNA was extracted from unfractionated whole blood that had been collected in Tempus Blood RNA tubes. Receptor amplification or capture employed 5' RACE. Instrument on record: Illumina MiSeq. TCRdb reworked the public reads: Q25 trimming with fastp, MiXCR clone assembly, productive beta chains retained. Every entry covers one CDR3 protein and lists the most common genes and DNA from its rows. The sample yields about 80,000 distinct CDR3 sequences; approximately 7.7% were counted once. Approximately 2.1% of the sample rests with the top ten. The receptors were sampled from a male donor in good health.

This clonotype was seen repeatedly, ten times or more. This chain uses TRBV18 with TRBJ2-5; D is perhaps TRBD2 (7 bases). Looked up from germline, CDR1 is KGHSH and CDR2 is LQKENI. The V end lost 5 bases, the J end lost 4 bases, and 14 bases lay between the germline ends. The CDR3 sequence is 14 residues long. CDR3 amino acids: CASSSPGEGETQYF. For the CDR3, the DNA is TGTGCCAGCTCATCGCCAGGGGAGGGAGAGACCCAGTACTTC.

This chain connects TRBV7-9 to TRBJ1-3; D is unclear. The CDR3 contains 15 residues. Trimming removed 1 base from V and 1 base from J, with 8 bases in between. Germline CDR1 reads SEHNR; CDR2 reads FQNEAQ (reference sequence). The CDR3 here is CASSLGGESGNTIYF. In DNA, the CDR3 is TGTGCCAGCAGCTTAGGTGGGGAATCTGGAAACACCATATATTTT.

The gene calls are TRBV29-1 and TRBJ2-5; 12 positions match TRBD1. The CDR3 has 16 amino acids. CDR1 is SQVTM and CDR2 is ANQGSEA in the germline V gene. Trimming cost V 7 bases and J 5 bases; bases outside gene matches: 14. The CDR3 reads CSGLLPGQGARETQYF. CDR3 bases: TGCAGCGGCCTCCTCCCGGGACAGGGGGCTCGGGAGACCCAGTACTTC.

This clonotype was detected many times. This chain links TRBV20-1 with TRBJ2-7, with 12 bases that match TRBD2. The V segment lost 1 base and the J segment 3 bases; nucleotides outside the gene matches: 4. Germline V CDR1 and CDR2: DFQATT, SNEGSKA (reference sequence). This CDR3 region has 15 residues. CDR3 bases: TGCAGTGCTAGAGTCCCGACTAGCGGGGGCTACGAGCAGTACTTC. It translates to CSARVPTSGGYEQYF.

The rearrangement joins TRBV29-1 to TRBJ1-2; D is unclear. V was pared by 0 bases and J by 4 bases, with 15 bases between. This CDR3 is built from 15 residues. The germline V gene encodes CDR1 SQVTM and CDR2 ANQGSEA. The CDR3 DNA sequence: TGCAGCGTTGAAGATCGTAATGACCGTAGCTATGGCTACACCTTC. It is translated as CSVEDRNDRSYGYTF.

V gene TRBV4-3 combines with J gene TRBJ1-1; D might be TRBD1 (6 bases). The CDR3 has 13 amino acids. Germline-derived CDR1 and CDR2 are LGHNA and YSLEER. Trimming cost V 5 bases and J 6 bases, with 13 bases left between them. The CDR3 DNA reads as TGCGCCAGCAGCAGATCCGGGGGCTCTGAAGCTTTCTTT. It codes for CASSRSGGSEAFF.

V gene TRBV5-6 combines with J gene TRBJ2-5; the D gene could be TRBD1 or TRBD2 (5 bases each). Trimming removed 6 bases from V and 1 base from J, with 13 bases in between. CDR1 SGHDT and CDR2 YYEEEE come from the germline V gene. The CDR3 sequence is 14 residues long. The DNA for the CDR3 is TGTGCCAGCACAGCGAACGGGGCCCAAGAGACCCAGTACTTC. Residues: CASTANGAQETQYF.

This clonotype came up many times. This chain joins TRBV20-1 and TRBJ2-3, with D unclear. Between the trimmed V and J ends, which lost 3 bases and 0 bases, there was a span of 13 bases. There are 15 residues in the CDR3. Germline lookup yields CDR1 DFQATT and CDR2 SNEGSKA (reference sequence). This CDR3 is CSASPQWSSTDTQYF. CDR3 in DNA: TGCAGTGCTAGCCCCCAGTGGAGCAGCACAGATACGCAGTATTTT.

This clonotype was observed a handful of times. The V gene is TRBV10-3, the J gene TRBJ1-6; D is possibly TRBD1 (6 bases). V was pared by 4 bases and J by 5 bases, with 12 bases between. CDR3 length equals 15 residues. Germline V gene data show CDR1 as ENHRY and CDR2 as SYGVKD. The CDR3 loop is CAISAQGTDNSPLHF. CDR3 coding DNA: TGTGCCATCAGTGCCCAGGGGACGGATAATTCACCCCTCCACTTT.

The rearrangement links TRBV12-3 or TRBV12-4 to TRBJ2-1; D may be TRBD1 (5 bases). V was shortened by 2 bases and J by 3 bases, with 8 bases between the two germline ends. The CDR3 runs to 14 residues. In nucleotides, the CDR3 is TGTGCCAGCAGTTTAACAGGAGACTACAATGAGCAGTTCTTC. This sequence encodes CASSLTGDYNEQFF.

Only a few counts were recorded for this clonotype. V gene TRBV7-2 combines with J gene TRBJ2-2, with 12 bases lining up with TRBD1. From germline, CDR1 is SGHTA and CDR2 FQGNSA. The CDR3 covers 18 residues. V was pared by 2 bases and J by 3 bases, with 7 bases of the junction left unmatched. CDR3 nucleotides: TGTGCCAGCAGCTTAATGGGGACAGGGGGCTATTACACCGGGGAGCTGTTTTTT. This translates into CASSLMGTGGYYTGELFF.

This clonotype came up many times. J is TRBJ2-1 and V is TRBV4-3; tentatively, D is TRBD1 (6 bases). The CDR3 has 16 amino acids. The germline gives CDR1 LGHNA, CDR2 YSLEER. Trimming took 1 base from V and 2 from J, leaving 12 bases between them. The CDR3 coding sequence is TGCGCCAGCAGCCAAGCAGGGCAGGGGACCTACAATGAGCAGTTCTTC. Translation: CASSQAGQGTYNEQFF.

This clonotype was recorded at least ten times. The V and J genes are TRBV12-3 or TRBV12-4 and TRBJ2-7, with 12 bases aligning to TRBD2. This CDR3 has 16 amino acids. J lost 0 bases, V lost 5 bases, and 5 bases had no gene match. This CDR3 is CASSRTSGVSSYEQYF. CDR3 sequence (DNA): TGTGCCAGCAGTAGGACTAGCGGGGTAAGCTCCTACGAGCAGTACTTC.

This clonotype has more than one count but fewer than ten. V usage is TRBV5-8 and J usage is TRBJ1-2; D gene ambiguous. The V end was cut by 1 base, the J end by 4 bases, with 5 bases between. Germline-derived CDR1 and CDR2 are SGHTS and YDEGEE. CDR3 length: 12 residues. The CDR3 DNA reads as TGTGCCAGCAGCTTGCAGTTCTATGGCTACACCTTC. It yields the protein CASSLQFYGYTF. The variable domain in full, completed from reference TRBV5-8 and TRBJ1-2, reads EAGVTQSPTHLIKTRGQQATLRCSPISGHTSVYWYQQALGLGLQFLLWYDEGEERNRGNFPPRFSGRQFPNYSSELNVNALELEDSALYLCASSLQFYGYTFGSGTRLTVV.

There are many counts of this clonotype. The chain recombines TRBV7-6 with TRBJ1-6, with D maybe TRBD1 (5 bases). The CDR3 is 15 amino acids. The ends were cut back, 6 bases at V and 0 bases at J, with 9 bases in the middle. Germline assignment: CDR1 SGHVS and CDR2 FNYEAQ. The CDR3 spells CASRPDSSYNSPLHF. CDR3 in DNA: TGTGCCAGCAGACCCGACAGCTCCTATAATTCACCCCTCCACTTT. Looking up the rest from reference TRBV7-6 and TRBJ1-6 gives the full variable domain: GAGVSQSPRYKVTKRGQDVALRCDPISGHVSLYWYRQALGQGPEFLTYFNYEAQQDKSGLPNDRFSAERPEGSISTLTIQRTEQRDSAMYRCASRPDSSYNSPLHFGNGTRLTVT.

This clonotype was counted a few times. The chain links TRBV6-5 to TRBJ2-7; D gene ambiguous. CDR3 size: 14 residues. V was shortened by 0 bases and J by 3 bases, with 9 bases between the two germline ends. Germline CDR1 and CDR2: MNHEY and SVGAGI. The CDR3 reads CASSYSTPHYEQYF. The CDR3 DNA reads TGTGCCAGCAGTTACTCGACACCCCACTACGAGCAGTACTTC.

This clonotype was seen ten or more times. The rearrangement links TRBV4-3 to TRBJ1-2, with D uncertain. Germline CDR1 is LGHNA and CDR2 is YSLEER. V lost 0 bases and J 6 bases, leaving 17 bases between the germline ends. This CDR3 spans 16 amino acids. The CDR3 spells CASSQEEAGGTDGYTF. CDR3 nucleotide sequence: TGCGCCAGCAGCCAAGAGGAGGCAGGTGGTACCGATGGCTACACCTTC.

This clonotype was seen a handful of times. The chain joins TRBV5-1 to TRBJ1-3; no clear D gene. This CDR3 is built from 17 residues. CDR1 is SGHRS, CDR2 YFSETQ, per germline. V was trimmed by 0 bases and J by 0 bases, leaving 13 bases between them. The CDR3 DNA reads TGCGCCAGCAGCTTGGAGGCAATCGGAGTCTCTGGAAACACCATATATTTT. Protein sequence: CASSLEAIGVSGNTIYF.

The gene calls are TRBV7-2 and TRBJ1-3; 10 bases agree with TRBD1. Per germline, CDR1 SGHTA and CDR2 FQGNSA. The CDR3 consists of 16 residues. Trimming cost V 4 bases and J 4 bases; bases outside gene matches: 7. CDR3 bases: TGTGCCAGCAGCTCAAGGACAGGGGGAAGAGGAAACACCATATATTTT. Protein: CASSSRTGGRGNTIYF.

The V and J genes are TRBV6-5 and TRBJ2-2; TRBD1 agrees at 9 bases. V lost 1 base to trimming and J lost 1 base; unmatched junction nucleotides: 4. The CDR3 loop spans 17 amino acids. Germline CDR1 MNHEY, CDR2 SVGAGI. The CDR3 reads CASSYWTGAMNTGELFF. The CDR3 DNA reads TGTGCCAGCAGTTACTGGACAGGGGCGATGAACACCGGGGAGCTGTTTTTT.

This clonotype was found many times. The genes are TRBV5-6 and TRBJ2-5, with 8 bases aligning to TRBD1. Germline V lookup: CDR1 SGHDT, CDR2 YYEEEE. V shed 0 bases, J shed 4 bases, and the junction held 5 bases outside the gene matches. The CDR3 spans 15 residues. Here the CDR3 DNA reads TGTGCCAGCAGCTTGGCCGGCAGGGGGCCAGAGACCCAGTACTTC. This translates into CASSLAGRGPETQYF.